Below, 26 T cell receptor beta chains from the same sample are listed, as sequenced in a study of cytomegalovirus exposure and HLA in healthy donors. TCRdb's table, derived via immunoSEQ multiplex PCR, lists solely in-frame clones and lacks some. The table has 250,000 to 350,000 clones, approximately 86% seen once. The source material was PBMCs. These receptors all stem from a man between 25 and 39 years old in good health and CMV-seronegative.

The chain joins TRBV11-3 to TRBJ2-2; 9 bases fit TRBD1. The CDR3 is 17 residues long. J was trimmed by 1 base and V by 5 bases; bases with no gene match: 8. CDR1 and CDR2 from the germline V gene are SGHNT and YENEEA. This CDR3 is CASSGGTGRLNTGELFF. In nucleotides, the CDR3 is TGTGCCAGCAGCGGGGGGACAGGGAGACTGAACACCGGGGAGCTGTTTTTT.

This clone was detected once. V is TRBV29-1 and J is TRBJ1-1, with a tentative D call TRBD1 (5 bases). Trimming removed 7 bases at V and 6 bases at J, with 12 bases between. The CDR3 runs to 11 residues. Germline V CDR1 and CDR2: SQVTM, ANQGSEA. The CDR3 region has the DNA TGCAGCGCCCCGGACATTTCTGAAGCTTTCTTT. Translating gives CSAPDISEAFF. The whole variable domain, remainder taken from reference TRBV29-1 and TRBJ1-1, is SAVISQKPSRDICQRGTSLTIQCQVDSQVTMMFWYRQQPGQSLTLIATANQGSEATYESGFVIDKFPISRPNLTFSTLTVSNMSPEDSSIYLCSAPDISEAFFGQGTRLTVV.

V usage is TRBV30 and J usage is TRBJ1-4, with D perhaps TRBD1 (6 bases). Deletions cut 3 bases from V and 5 bases from J, with 13 bases between. The CDR3 is made up of 14 amino acids. Germline CDR1 is GTSNPN and CDR2 is SVGIG (reference sequence). The CDR3 bases are TGTGCCTGGAGAGTTCTGGACAGCAATGAAAAACTGTTTTTT. This translates into CAWRVLDSNEKLFF. The variable domain in full, completed from reference TRBV30 and TRBJ1-4, reads SQTIHQWPATLVQPVGSPLSLECTVEGTSNPNLYWYRQAAGRGLQLLFYSVGIGQISSEVPQNLSASRPQDRQFILSSKKLLLSDSGFYLCAWRVLDSNEKLFFGSGTQLSVL.

The CDR3 coding sequence is TGTGCCACCAGCAGAGATCGACAGGGGGAGAAGACCCAGTACTTC. Translated: CATSRDRQGEKTQYF. The chain has TRBV15 and TRBJ2-5, with 9 bases aligning to TRBD1. CDR1 is LNHNV, CDR2 YYDKDF, per germline (reference sequence). The CDR3 spans 15 residues. V was clipped by 0 bases and J by 6 bases; unmatched bases: 5.

The chain uses TRBV18 and TRBJ2-7, with D possibly being TRBD1 (6 bases). The CDR3 is made up of 15 amino acids. V was clipped by 1 base and J by 0 bases, with 10 bases between them. The germline V gene has CDR1 KGHSH and CDR2 LQKENI. CDR3 sequence: CASSPQGDGSYEQYF. The CDR3 DNA reads TGTGCCAGCTCACCACAGGGGGATGGCTCCTACGAGCAGTACTTC.

The V call is TRBV27, the J call TRBJ2-7; D call uncertain. Per the germline V gene, CDR1 is MNHEY and CDR2 is SMNVEV (reference sequence). The V end was cut by 0 bases, the J end by 3 bases, with 12 bases between. The CDR3 covers 15 residues. The CDR3 reads CASSLSRSSYYEQYF. The CDR3 DNA reads TGTGCCAGCAGTTTATCGCGCTCCTCATACTACGAGCAGTACTTC.

This chain links TRBV19 with TRBJ1-2; 8 nucleotides match TRBD1. Germline V gene data show CDR1 as LNHDA and CDR2 as SQIVND (reference sequence). V gave up 5 bases and J gave up 13 bases; unmatched junction bases: 6. This CDR3 has 11 amino acids. CDR3 nucleotides: TGTGCCAGTAGTGGACAGGGTAGATTCACCTTC. Translating it yields CASSGQGRFTF. Drawing the rest from reference TRBV19 and TRBJ1-2, the complete variable domain is DGGITQSPKYLFRKEGQNVTLSCEQNLNHDAMYWYRQDPGQGLRLIYYSQIVNDFQKGDIAEGYSVSREKKESFPLTVTSAQKNPTAFYLCASSGQGRFTFGSGTRLTVV.

The chain links TRBV18 to TRBJ1-2; D call uncertain. The V gene's germline CDR1 is KGHSH and CDR2 LQKENI. The CDR3 has 14 residues. V was pared by 3 bases and J by 3 bases, with 11 bases between. The CDR3, as DNA: TGTGCCAGCTCACCTCAGAAATCCTACTATGGCTACACCTTC. As protein: CASSPQKSYYGYTF.

The chain has TRBV9 and TRBJ1-2; TRBD1 might be the D (5 bases). Per germline, CDR1 SGDLS and CDR2 YYNGEE. This CDR3 has 10 residues. The ends were cut back, 3 bases at V and 8 bases at J, with 5 bases in the middle. The CDR3 protein is CASSGTGYTF. CDR3 DNA sequence: TGTGCCAGCAGCGGGACAGGCTACACCTTC.

CDR3 protein: CASSLVWGLVTEAFF. In DNA form, the CDR3 reads TGTGCCAGCAGCTTAGTTTGGGGGCTGGTCACTGAAGCTTTCTTT. The chain joins TRBV7-8 to TRBJ1-1; D may be TRBD1 (6 bases). Germline V lookup: CDR1 SGHVS, CDR2 FQNEAQ. Trimming took off 1 base at V and 4 bases at J, with 13 bases between the two ends. The CDR3 length is 15 residues.

The CDR3 is CASSEARLAGASTQYF. The CDR3 region has the DNA TGTGCCAGCAGTGAAGCGCGGCTAGCGGGGGCTAGTACGCAGTATTTT. The V and J genes are TRBV2 and TRBJ2-3; TRBD2 aligns across 10 bases. The junction had 8 bases not matched to a gene; V was cut back by 0 bases and J by 8 bases. From germline, CDR1 is SNHLY and CDR2 FYNNEI. The CDR3 totals 16 residues.

This clone was counted ten times or more. The V and J genes are TRBV18 and TRBJ1-1, with no clear D. In germline, CDR1 is KGHSH, CDR2 LQKENI. The CDR3 is made up of 13 amino acids. With 6 bases removed from V and 3 bases from J, the gap between germline ends came to 11 bases. The chain's CDR3 is CASSLSVDTEAFF. The CDR3 DNA is TGTGCCAGCTCTCTAAGTGTGGACACTGAAGCTTTCTTT. The whole variable domain, remainder taken from reference TRBV18 and TRBJ1-1, is NAGVMQNPRHLVRRRGQEARLRCSPMKGHSHVYWYRQLPEEGLKFMVYLQKENIIDESGMPKERFSAEFPKEGPSILRIQQVVRGDSAAYFCASSLSVDTEAFFGQGTRLTVV.

The chain employs TRBV30 and TRBJ2-3, with D uncertain. The ends were cut back, 1 base at V and 2 bases at J, with 7 bases in the middle. The length of the CDR3 is 13 residues. The V gene's germline CDR1 is GTSNPN and CDR2 SVGIG (reference sequence). Here the CDR3 DNA reads TGTGCCTGGAGTGCGGTTGTCACAGATACGCAGTATTTT. This gives the protein CAWSAVVTDTQYF.

The V call is TRBV25-1, the J call TRBJ2-5; TRBD2 might be the D (5 bases). This CDR3 spans 14 amino acids. Germline CDR1 and CDR2: MGHDK and SYGVNS. Trimming pared 5 bases from V and 5 bases from J, leaving 15 bases between. This CDR3 reads CASSFGEGGETQYF. DNA of the CDR3: TGTGCCAGCAGTTTCGGGGAAGGCGGGGAGACCCAGTACTTC. The full variable domain, with the rest looked up from reference TRBV25-1 and TRBJ2-5, is EADIYQTPRYLVIGTGKKITLECSQTMGHDKMYWYQQDPGMELHLIHYSYGVNSTEKGDLSSESTVSRIRTEHFPLTLESARPSHTSQYLCASSFGEGGETQYFGPGTRLLVL.

The CDR3, as DNA: TGCGCCAGCAGCTTAGGGGTGGTCCACTCCATTCAAGAGACCCAGTACTTC. Its protein is CASSLGVVHSIQETQYF. The V gene is TRBV5-1, the J gene TRBJ2-5; D is possibly TRBD1 (5 bases). CDR1 and CDR2 from the germline V gene are SGHRS and YFSETQ. The CDR3 is made up of 17 amino acids. Trimming removed 2 bases at V and 2 bases at J, with 19 bases between.

V gene TRBV11-2 combines with J gene TRBJ2-7; 10 bases agree with TRBD1. Germline lookup yields CDR1 SGHAT and CDR2 FQNNGV. With V trimmed by 4 bases and J by 5 bases, 8 bases remained unmatched. This CDR3 is built from 15 residues. The CDR3 protein is CASSSAGQGNNEQYF. The CDR3 bases are TGTGCCAGCAGCTCGGCGGGACAGGGGAACAACGAGCAGTACTTC.

This clone was observed a few times. The chain employs TRBV19 and TRBJ2-5; tentatively, D is TRBD1 (6 bases). Trimming took off 7 bases at V and 5 bases at J, with 14 bases between the two ends. This CDR3 contains 13 residues. Germline V CDR1 and CDR2: LNHDA, SQIVND (reference sequence). In DNA, the CDR3 is TGTGCCAGTACACAGGGAGATGGGGAGACCCAGTACTTC. Translation: CASTQGDGETQYF.

The rearrangement uses TRBV5-6 and TRBJ2-1; D call uncertain. CDR3 size: 13 residues. The V and J ends lost 4 bases and 1 base respectively, with 6 bases between them. Germline loops: CDR1 SGHDT, CDR2 YYEEEE. CDR3 loop: CASSHWSYNEQFF. CDR3 in DNA: TGTGCCAGCAGCCACTGGTCCTACAATGAGCAGTTCTTC.

The rearrangement links TRBV7-2 to TRBJ1-2, with TRBD1 matching over 9 bases. J was trimmed by 0 bases and V by 1 base; bases with no gene match: 3. CDR1 and CDR2 (germline): SGHTA, FQGNSA. This CDR3 spans 16 amino acids. CDR3 sequence (DNA): TGTGCCAGCAGCTTAGGAGGGACAGGGTCTAACTATGGCTACACCTTC. Protein product: CASSLGGTGSNYGYTF.

For the CDR3, the DNA is TGCAGCGTTGAAGGGGTGGAGGGGCCAACCTACTTCTCCTACGAGCAGTACTTC. Encoded protein: CSVEGVEGPTYFSYEQYF. J is TRBJ2-7 and V is TRBV29-1, with a weak D call TRBD2 (6 bases). Germline CDR1 and CDR2: SQVTM and ANQGSEA. Trimming cost V 1 base and J 0 bases, with 22 bases left between them. The CDR3 is 18 residues long.

This chain links TRBV9 with TRBJ1-6, with 7 bases identical to TRBD1. Germline loops: CDR1 SGDLS, CDR2 YYNGEE. The CDR3 has 16 amino acids. The junction had 14 bases not matched to a gene; V was cut back by 4 bases and J by 10 bases. CDR3 sequence: CASSPVGQSYGSPLHF. The CDR3 DNA reads as TGTGCCAGCAGCCCCGTGGGACAGTCCTATGGGTCACCCCTCCACTTT.

The gene calls are TRBV4-3 and TRBJ2-7, with 9 bases matching TRBD1. CDR3 size: 15 residues. The V gene end was trimmed by 1 base and the J gene end by 1 base; junction bases not matched to a gene: 2. Per germline, CDR1 LGHNA and CDR2 YSLEER. As DNA, the CDR3 is TGCGCCAGCAGCCAAGGGGACAGGGTTTCCTACGAGCAGTACTTC. It codes for CASSQGDRVSYEQYF.

The chain couples TRBV9 to TRBJ1-2; D gene unclear. Germline CDR1 and CDR2: SGDLS and YYNGEE. CDR3 size: 16 residues. The germline V and J ends were trimmed by 4 bases and 7 bases, with 23 bases remaining between them. CDR3 DNA: TGTGCCAGCAGCTCTCAAGGAGAGGGAGGACCCTCTGGCTACACCTTC. Translation: CASSSQGEGGPSGYTF.

The V gene is TRBV2, the J gene TRBJ2-5, with 16 bases identical to TRBD2. Germline trimming cut 7 bases from V and 5 bases from J; bases unmatched to any gene: 10. The CDR3 sequence is 17 residues long. CDR1 SNHLY and CDR2 FYNNEI come from the germline V gene. The CDR3 sequence: CASKDGTSGGEGETQYF. Here the CDR3 DNA reads TGTGCCAGCAAAGATGGGACTAGCGGGGGGGAAGGGGAGACCCAGTACTTC.

This clone was counted only a few times. The chain combines TRBV27 with TRBJ2-5, with D maybe TRBD1 (5 bases). V shed 5 bases and J shed 0 bases, with 13 bases lying between them. This CDR3 is 15 amino acids long. The germline CDR1 and CDR2 sequences are MNHEY and SMNVEV (reference sequence). The CDR3 region is CASSPRTHYQETQYF. The CDR3 DNA reads as TGTGCCAGCAGTCCACGGACACATTACCAAGAGACCCAGTACTTC.

A single count supports this clone. This rearrangement joins TRBV20-1 to TRBJ2-1, with 8 bases aligning to TRBD1. Germline CDR1 reads DFQATT; CDR2 reads SNEGSKA (reference sequence). The V gene end was trimmed by 7 bases and the J gene end by 6 bases; junction bases not matched to a gene: 2. This CDR3 has 11 amino acids. CDR3 sequence (DNA): TGCAGTGGACAGGGGACCAATGAGCAGTTCTTC. Its translation: CSGQGTNEQFF.